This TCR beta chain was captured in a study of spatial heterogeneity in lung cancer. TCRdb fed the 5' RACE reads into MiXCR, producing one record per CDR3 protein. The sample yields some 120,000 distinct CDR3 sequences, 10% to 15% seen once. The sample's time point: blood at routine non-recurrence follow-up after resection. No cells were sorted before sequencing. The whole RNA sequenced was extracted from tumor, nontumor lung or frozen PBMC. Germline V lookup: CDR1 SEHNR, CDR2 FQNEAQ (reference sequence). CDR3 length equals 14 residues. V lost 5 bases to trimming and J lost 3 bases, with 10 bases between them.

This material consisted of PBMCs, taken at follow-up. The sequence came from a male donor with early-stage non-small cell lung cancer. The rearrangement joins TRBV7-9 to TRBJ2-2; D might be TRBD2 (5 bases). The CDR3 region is CASSPGLYTGELFF. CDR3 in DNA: TGTGCCAGCAGCCCCGGACTTTACACCGGGGAGCTGTTTTTT.